The clone carrying this T cell receptor beta chain was counted a few times. TCR beta CDR3 region amplification was performed from RNA transcripts. The TCR CDR3 was amplified in a first-round RT-PCR using the HTBI primer set. TCRdb re-derived calls from the multiplex PCR reads in MiXCR, one entry per CDR3 protein. In the table there are 500,000 to 650,000 distinct CDR3 sequences, around 15% of which are singletons. From more than 8 ml of fresh peripheral blood, PBMCs were isolated. The CDR3 consists of 12 residues. Germline-derived CDR1 and CDR2 are SEHNR and FQNEAQ (reference sequence). Trimming left V 4 bases short and J 5 bases short, with 8 bases between. This record belongs to a study of T cells in Graves' hyperthyroidism and ophthalmopathy.

Input material: blood. This receptor was obtained from a woman between 50 and 59 years old with Graves' ophthalmopathy. The chain employs TRBV7-9 and TRBJ2-5; D is uncertain. CDR3 sequence reads: CASSSIGETQYF. CDR3 coding DNA: TGTGCCAGCAGCTCCATTGGGGAGACCCAGTACTTC.